This T cell receptor (beta chain) was sequenced in a study of OX40 agonist ivuxolimab in advanced cancers. In the study overall: Averaging about 60 years in age, with a range of about 23 to 90, the cohort was about 83% male. Study findings and constraints: It was not determined which antigens were specifically recognized by the peripheral T cells that had undergone clonal expansion.

Concerning this clone: Antigen unknown.

The germline V gene has CDR1 SGHAT and CDR2 FQNNGV. The CDR3 loop spans 13 amino acids. V was trimmed by 3 bases and J by 6 bases, leaving 8 bases between them. Clones were read by immunoSEQ multiplex PCR, and TCRdb kept only the in-frame ones, dropping some. There are roughly 30,000 clones in the sample; approximately 90% occur only once, and 38% lies in the top ten. The chain couples TRBV11-2 to TRBJ2-2; D is unclear. The sample was CD4+ or CD8+ T cells sorted from blood, taken in a trial of the OX40 agonist ivuxolimab. The TCR comes from an adult with an advanced solid tumor such as melanoma, head and neck, liver or kidney cancer. The CDR3 region has the DNA TGTGCCAGCAGCTTCGGGCTCGCCGGGGAGCTGTTTTTT. Amino acid sequence: CASSFGLAGELFF.